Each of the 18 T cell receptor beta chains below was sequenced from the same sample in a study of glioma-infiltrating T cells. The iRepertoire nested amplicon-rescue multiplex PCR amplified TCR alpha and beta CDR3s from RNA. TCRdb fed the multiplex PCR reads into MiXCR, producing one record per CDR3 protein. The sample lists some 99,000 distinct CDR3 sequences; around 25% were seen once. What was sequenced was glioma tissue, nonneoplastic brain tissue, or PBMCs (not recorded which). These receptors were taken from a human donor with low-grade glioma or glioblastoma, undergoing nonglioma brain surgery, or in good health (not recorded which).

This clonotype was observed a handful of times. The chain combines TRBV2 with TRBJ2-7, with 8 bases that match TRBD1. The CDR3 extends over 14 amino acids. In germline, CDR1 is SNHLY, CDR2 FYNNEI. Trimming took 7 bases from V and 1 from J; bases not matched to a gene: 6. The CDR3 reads CASNGQGKSYEQYF. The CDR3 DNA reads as TGTGCCAGCAATGGACAGGGAAAGTCCTACGAGCAGTACTTC.

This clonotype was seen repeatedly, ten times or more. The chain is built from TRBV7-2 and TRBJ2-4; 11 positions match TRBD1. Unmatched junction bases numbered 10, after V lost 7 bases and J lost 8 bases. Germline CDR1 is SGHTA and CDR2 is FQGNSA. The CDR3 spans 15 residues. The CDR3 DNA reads TGTGCCAGCACCGGTGATAAGGGACAGGGGGACATTCAGTACTTC. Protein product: CASTGDKGQGDIQYF.

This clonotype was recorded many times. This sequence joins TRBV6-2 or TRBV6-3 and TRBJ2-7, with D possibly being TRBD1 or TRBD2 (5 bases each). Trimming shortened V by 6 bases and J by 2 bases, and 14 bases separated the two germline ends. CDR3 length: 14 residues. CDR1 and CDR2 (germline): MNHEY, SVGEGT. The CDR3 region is CASSPRDGTYEQYF. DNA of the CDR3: TGTGCCAGCAGCCCGAGGGACGGTACCTACGAGCAGTACTTC.

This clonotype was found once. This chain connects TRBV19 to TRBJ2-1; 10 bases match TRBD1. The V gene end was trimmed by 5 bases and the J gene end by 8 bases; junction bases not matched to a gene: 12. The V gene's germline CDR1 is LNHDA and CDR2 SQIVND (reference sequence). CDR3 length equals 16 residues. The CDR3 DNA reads TGTGCCAGTAGTTCCGCGGACAGGGGGTTTGGCGATGAGCAGTTCTTC. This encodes CASSSADRGFGDEQFF.

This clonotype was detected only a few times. In nucleotides, the CDR3 is TGTGCCAGCAGTGCCGGGACAGGAACCCCCTACGAGCAGTACTTC. Amino acid sequence: CASSAGTGTPYEQYF. V is TRBV2 and J is TRBJ2-7; the match to TRBD1 covers 8 bases. Germline V gene data show CDR1 as SNHLY and CDR2 as FYNNEI. The length of the CDR3 is 15 residues. J was trimmed by 2 bases and V by 4 bases; bases with no gene match: 7.

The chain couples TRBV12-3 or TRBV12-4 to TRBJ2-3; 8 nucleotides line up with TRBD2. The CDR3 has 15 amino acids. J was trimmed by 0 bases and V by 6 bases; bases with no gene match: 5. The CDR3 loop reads CASRVAGISTDTQYF. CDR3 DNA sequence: TGTGCCAGCAGGGTAGCGGGAATTAGCACAGATACGCAGTATTTT.

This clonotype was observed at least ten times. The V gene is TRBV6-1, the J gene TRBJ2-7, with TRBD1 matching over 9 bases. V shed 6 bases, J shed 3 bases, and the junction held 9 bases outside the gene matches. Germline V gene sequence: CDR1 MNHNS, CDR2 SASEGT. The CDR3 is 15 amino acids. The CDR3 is CASSLDGQGFYEQYF. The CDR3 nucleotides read TGTGCCAGCAGCCTAGATGGACAGGGGTTCTACGAGCAGTACTTC.

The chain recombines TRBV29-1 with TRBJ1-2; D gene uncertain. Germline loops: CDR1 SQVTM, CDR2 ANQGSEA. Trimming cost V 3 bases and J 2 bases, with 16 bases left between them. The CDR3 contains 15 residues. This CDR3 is CSVDRSQGRNYGYTF. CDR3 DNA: TGCAGCGTTGACCGATCCCAAGGAAGGAACTATGGCTACACCTTC.

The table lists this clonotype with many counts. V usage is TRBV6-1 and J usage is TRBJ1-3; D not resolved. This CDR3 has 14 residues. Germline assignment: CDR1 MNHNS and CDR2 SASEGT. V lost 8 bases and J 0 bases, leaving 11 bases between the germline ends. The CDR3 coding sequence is TGTGCCAGCGCTCCCCGGAGCTCTGGAAACACCATATATTTT. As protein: CASAPRSSGNTIYF.

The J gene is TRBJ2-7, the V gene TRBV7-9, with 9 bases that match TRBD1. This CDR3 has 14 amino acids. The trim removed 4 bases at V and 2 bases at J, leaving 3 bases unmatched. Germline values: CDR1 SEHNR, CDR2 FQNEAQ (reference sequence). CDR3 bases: TGTGCCAGCAGCTCCCGACAGGGGGCCTACGAGCAGTACTTC. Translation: CASSSRQGAYEQYF.

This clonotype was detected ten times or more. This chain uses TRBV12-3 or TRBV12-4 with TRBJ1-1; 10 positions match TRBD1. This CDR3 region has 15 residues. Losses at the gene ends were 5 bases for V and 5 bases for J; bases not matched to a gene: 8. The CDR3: CASSTRTGGSTEAFF. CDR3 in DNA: TGTGCCAGCAGTACCCGGACAGGGGGAAGTACTGAAGCTTTCTTT.

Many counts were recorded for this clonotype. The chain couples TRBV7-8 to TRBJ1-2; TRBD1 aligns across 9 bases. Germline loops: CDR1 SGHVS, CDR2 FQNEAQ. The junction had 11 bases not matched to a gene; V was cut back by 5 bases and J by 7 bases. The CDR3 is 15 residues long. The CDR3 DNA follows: TGTGCCAGCAGCACAGGGACAGGGCGGCCGAGTGGCTACACCTTC. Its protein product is CASSTGTGRPSGYTF.

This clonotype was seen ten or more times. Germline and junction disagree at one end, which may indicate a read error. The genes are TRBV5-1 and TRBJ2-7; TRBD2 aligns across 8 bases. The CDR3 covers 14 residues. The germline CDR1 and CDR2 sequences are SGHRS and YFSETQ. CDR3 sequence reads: CASSPGGGSYEQYF. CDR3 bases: TGTGCCAGCAGCCCGGGGGGGGGCTCCTACGAGCAGTACTTC.

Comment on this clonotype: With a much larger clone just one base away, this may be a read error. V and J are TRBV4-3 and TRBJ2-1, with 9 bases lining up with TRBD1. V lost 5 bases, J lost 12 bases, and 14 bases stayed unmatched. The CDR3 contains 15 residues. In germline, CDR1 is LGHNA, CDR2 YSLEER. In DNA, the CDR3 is TGCGCCAGCAGCTTCGGACAGGGGAGTGTCTATGGGCAGTTCTTC. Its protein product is CASSFGQGSVYGQFF.

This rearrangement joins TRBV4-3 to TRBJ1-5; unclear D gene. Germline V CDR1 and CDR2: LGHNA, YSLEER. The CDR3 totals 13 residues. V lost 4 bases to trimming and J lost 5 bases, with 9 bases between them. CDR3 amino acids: CASSPTLDQPQHF. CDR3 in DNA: TGCGCCAGCAGCCCTACCCTGGATCAGCCCCAGCATTTT.

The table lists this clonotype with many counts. The CDR3 spells CASSLAGLAVNTGELFF. The CDR3 nucleotides read TGTGCCAGCAGCTTGGCCGGACTAGCGGTCAACACCGGGGAGCTGTTTTTT. This sequence joins TRBV7-2 and TRBJ2-2, with TRBD2 matching over 10 bases. CDR1 is SGHTA, CDR2 FQGNSA, per germline. CDR3 length: 17 amino acids. J was trimmed by 2 bases and V by 3 bases; bases with no gene match: 6.

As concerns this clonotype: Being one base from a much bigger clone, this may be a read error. The CDR3 spells CASSRDQGNTEAFF. The CDR3 DNA is TGTGCCAGCAGCCGAGACCAGGGCAACACTGAAGCTTTCTTT. This chain uses TRBV4-2 with TRBJ1-1, with D perhaps TRBD1 (5 bases). The germline V and J ends were trimmed by 4 bases and 2 bases, with 11 bases remaining between them. The CDR3 runs to 14 residues. Germline-derived CDR1 and CDR2 are LGHNA and YNFKEQ.

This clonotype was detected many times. Here the CDR3 reads CSATRDRVGEQYF. CDR3 in DNA: TGCAGTGCTACTAGGGACAGGGTCGGCGAGCAGTACTTC. This rearrangement joins TRBV20-1 to TRBJ2-7; 9 bases match TRBD1. Germline CDR1 reads DFQATT; CDR2 reads SNEGSKA (reference sequence). The CDR3 loop spans 13 amino acids. After removal of 4 bases from V and 6 bases from J, the junction contained 7 bases not matched to a gene.